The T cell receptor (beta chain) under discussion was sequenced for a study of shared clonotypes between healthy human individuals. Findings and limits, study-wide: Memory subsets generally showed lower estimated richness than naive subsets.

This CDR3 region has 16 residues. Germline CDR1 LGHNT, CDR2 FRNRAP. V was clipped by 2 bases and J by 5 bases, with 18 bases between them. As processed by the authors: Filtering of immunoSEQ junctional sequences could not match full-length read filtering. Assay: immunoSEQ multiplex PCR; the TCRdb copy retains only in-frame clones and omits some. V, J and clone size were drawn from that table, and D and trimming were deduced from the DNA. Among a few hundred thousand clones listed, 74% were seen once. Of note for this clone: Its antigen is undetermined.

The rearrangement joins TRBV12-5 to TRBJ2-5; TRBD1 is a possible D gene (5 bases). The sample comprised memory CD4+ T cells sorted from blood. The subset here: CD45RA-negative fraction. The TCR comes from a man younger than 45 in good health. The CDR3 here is CASGLIHRGITETQYF. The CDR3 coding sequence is TGTGCTAGTGGTTTGATTCATAGGGGAATAACGGAGACCCAGTACTTC.